This T cell receptor beta chain was recorded in a study of blood T cells in healthy people across ages. Across the study: Per two T cells, about one barcoded beta molecule was captured through template switching. Study outcomes and limitations: Higher naive T cell percentage went strongly together with higher TCR beta diversity. There were more naive CD4+ cells and higher diversity in long-lived donors than in aged donors.

In germline, CDR1 is MNHEY, CDR2 SMNVEV (reference sequence). This CDR3 contains 14 residues. V was shortened by 3 bases and J by 5 bases, with 14 bases between the two germline ends. Regarding this clonotype: Its matching antigen is unknown.

Per individual sample, total RNA of at least 6 micrograms was extracted. Sample-barcoded 5' priming and a J-beta primer mix drove a second PCR of 7 to 11 cycles. Using its own MiXCR run on the 5' RACE reads, TCRdb lists one record per CDR3 protein. This sample has hundreds of thousands of distinct CDR3 sequences, with around 68% found just once. This TCR came from a young man in good health. The V call is TRBV27, the J call TRBJ2-7; D might be TRBD2 (6 bases). Specimen: blood. The CDR3 loop is CASSFVPGEDEQYF. CDR3 DNA: TGTGCCAGCAGTTTCGTCCCGGGGGAGGACGAGCAGTACTTC.